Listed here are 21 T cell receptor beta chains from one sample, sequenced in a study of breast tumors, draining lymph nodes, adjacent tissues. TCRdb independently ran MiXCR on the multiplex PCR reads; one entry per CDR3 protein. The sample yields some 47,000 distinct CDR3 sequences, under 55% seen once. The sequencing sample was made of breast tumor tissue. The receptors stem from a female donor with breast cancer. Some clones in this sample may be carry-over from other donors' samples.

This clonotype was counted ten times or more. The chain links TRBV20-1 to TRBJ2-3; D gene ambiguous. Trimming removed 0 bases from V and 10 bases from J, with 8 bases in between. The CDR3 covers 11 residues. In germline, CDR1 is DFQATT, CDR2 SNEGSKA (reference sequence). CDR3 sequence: CSARDTWSQYF. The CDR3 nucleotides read TGCAGTGCTAGAGACACTTGGTCGCAGTATTTT.

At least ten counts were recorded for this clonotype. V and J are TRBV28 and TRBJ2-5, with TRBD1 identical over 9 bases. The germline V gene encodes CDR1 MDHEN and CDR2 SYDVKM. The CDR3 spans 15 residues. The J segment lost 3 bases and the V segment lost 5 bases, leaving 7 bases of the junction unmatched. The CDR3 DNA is TGTGCCAGCAGTGAACAGGGGGCGGGAGAAGAGACCCAGTACTTC. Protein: CASSEQGAGEETQYF.

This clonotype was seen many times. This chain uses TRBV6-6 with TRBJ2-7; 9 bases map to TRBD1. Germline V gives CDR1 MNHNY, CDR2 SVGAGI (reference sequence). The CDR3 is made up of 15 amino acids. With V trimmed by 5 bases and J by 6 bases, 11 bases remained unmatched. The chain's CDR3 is CASSPPLQGAGEQYF. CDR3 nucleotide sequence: TGTGCCAGCAGTCCTCCTCTACAGGGGGCTGGCGAGCAGTACTTC.

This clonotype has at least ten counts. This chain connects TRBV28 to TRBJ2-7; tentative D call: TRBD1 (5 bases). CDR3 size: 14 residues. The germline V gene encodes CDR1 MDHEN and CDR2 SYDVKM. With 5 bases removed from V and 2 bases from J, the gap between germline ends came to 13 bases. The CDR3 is CASSGQGATYEQYF. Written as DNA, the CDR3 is TGTGCCAGCAGTGGCCAAGGGGCCACCTACGAGCAGTACTTC.

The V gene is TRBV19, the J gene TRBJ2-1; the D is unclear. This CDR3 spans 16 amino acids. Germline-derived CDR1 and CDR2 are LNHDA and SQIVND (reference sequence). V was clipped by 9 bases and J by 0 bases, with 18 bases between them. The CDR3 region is CASTLGSPTSYNEQFF. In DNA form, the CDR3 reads TGTGCCAGCACCCTAGGTAGCCCTACCTCCTACAATGAGCAGTTCTTC.

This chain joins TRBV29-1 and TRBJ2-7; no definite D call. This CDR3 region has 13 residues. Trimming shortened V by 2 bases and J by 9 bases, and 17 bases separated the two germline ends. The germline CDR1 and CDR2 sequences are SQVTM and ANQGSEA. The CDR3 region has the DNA TGCAGCGTTGAAACAGTTGACTCCCACGGGCAGTACTTC. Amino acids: CSVETVDSHGQYF.

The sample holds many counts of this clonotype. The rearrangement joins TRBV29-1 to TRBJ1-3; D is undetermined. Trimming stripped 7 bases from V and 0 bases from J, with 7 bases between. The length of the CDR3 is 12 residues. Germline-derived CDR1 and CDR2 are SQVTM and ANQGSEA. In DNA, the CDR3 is TGCAGCGGGGCGGACTCTGGAAACACCATATATTTT. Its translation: CSGADSGNTIYF.

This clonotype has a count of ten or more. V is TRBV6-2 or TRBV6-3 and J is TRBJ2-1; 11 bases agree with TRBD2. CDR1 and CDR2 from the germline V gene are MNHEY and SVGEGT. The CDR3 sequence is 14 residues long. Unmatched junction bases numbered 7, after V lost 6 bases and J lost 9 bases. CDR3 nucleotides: TGTGCCAGCAGGTCCACTAGCGGGAGACGTGAGCAGTTCTTC. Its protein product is CASRSTSGRREQFF.

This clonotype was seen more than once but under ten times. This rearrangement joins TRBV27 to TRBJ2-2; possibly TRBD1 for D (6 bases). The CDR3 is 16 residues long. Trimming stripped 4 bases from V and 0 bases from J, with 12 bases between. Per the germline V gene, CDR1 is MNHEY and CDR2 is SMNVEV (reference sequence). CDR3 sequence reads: CASSSAGTTNTGELFF. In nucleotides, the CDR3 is TGTGCCAGCAGTTCCGCCGGGACAACGAACACCGGGGAGCTGTTTTTT.

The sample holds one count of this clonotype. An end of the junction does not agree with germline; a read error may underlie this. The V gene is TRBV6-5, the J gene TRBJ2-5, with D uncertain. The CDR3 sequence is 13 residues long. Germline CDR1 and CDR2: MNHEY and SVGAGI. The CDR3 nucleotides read TGCGCCAGCAGTGAATCGTATCGGGAGACCCAGTACTTC. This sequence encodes CASSESYRETQYF.

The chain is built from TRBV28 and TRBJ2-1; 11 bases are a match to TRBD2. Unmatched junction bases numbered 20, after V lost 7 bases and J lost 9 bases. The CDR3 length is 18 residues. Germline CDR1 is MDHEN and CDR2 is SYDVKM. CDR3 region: CASTQPPRSSGRHSEQFF. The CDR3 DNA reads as TGTGCCAGCACCCAACCACCCCGGTCTAGCGGGAGGCACAGTGAGCAGTTCTTC. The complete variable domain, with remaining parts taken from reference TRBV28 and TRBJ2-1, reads DVKVTQSSRYLVKRTGEKVFLECVQDMDHENMFWYRQDPGLGLRLIYFSYDVKMKEKGDIPEGYSVSREKKERFSLILESASTNQTSMYLCASTQPPRSSGRHSEQFFGPGTRLTVL.

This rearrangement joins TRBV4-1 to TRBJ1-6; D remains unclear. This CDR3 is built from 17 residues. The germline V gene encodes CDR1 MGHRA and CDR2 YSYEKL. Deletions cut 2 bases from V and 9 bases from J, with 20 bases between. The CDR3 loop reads CASSQFPPDGGFSPLHF. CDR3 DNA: TGCGCCAGCAGCCAATTCCCACCTGACGGAGGCTTTTCACCCCTCCACTTT.

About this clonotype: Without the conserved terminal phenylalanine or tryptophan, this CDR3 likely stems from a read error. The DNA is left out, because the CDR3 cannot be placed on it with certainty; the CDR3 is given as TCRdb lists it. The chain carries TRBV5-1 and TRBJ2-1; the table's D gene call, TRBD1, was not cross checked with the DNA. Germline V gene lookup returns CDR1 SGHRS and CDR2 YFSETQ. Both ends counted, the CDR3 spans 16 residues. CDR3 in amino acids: CASSLVGRGSYNEQTL.

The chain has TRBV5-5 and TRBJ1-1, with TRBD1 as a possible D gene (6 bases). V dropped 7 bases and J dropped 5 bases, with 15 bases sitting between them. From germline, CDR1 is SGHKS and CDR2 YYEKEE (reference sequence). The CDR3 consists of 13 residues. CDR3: CASGTGYTTEAFF. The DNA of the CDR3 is TGTGCCAGCGGTACAGGGTACACGACTGAAGCTTTCTTT.

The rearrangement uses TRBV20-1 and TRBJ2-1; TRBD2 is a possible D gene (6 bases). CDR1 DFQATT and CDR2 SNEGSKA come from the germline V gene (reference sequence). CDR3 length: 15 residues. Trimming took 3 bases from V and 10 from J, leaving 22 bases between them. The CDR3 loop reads CSARDAGTEYREQFF. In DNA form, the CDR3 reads TGCAGTGCTAGGGACGCCGGGACTGAATACAGGGAGCAGTTCTTC.

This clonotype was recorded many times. The CDR3 spells CSAVFQRGRTQPQHF. In DNA, the CDR3 is TGCAGTGCCGTTTTTCAGAGGGGCCGCACTCAGCCCCAGCATTTT. The chain carries TRBV20-1 and TRBJ1-5; D may be TRBD1 (5 bases). CDR1 is DFQATT, CDR2 SNEGSKA, per germline (reference sequence). Trimming shortened V by 6 bases and J by 6 bases, and 21 bases separated the two germline ends. The CDR3 sequence is 15 residues long.

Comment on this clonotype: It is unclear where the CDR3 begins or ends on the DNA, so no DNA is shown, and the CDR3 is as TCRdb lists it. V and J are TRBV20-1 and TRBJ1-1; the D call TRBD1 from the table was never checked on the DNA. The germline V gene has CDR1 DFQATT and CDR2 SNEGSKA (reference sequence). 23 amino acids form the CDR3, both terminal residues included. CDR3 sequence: CSARYLVVSPYEQYFGPGTEAFF.

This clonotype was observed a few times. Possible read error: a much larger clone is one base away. The CDR3 sequence is CASSHVLGANVLTF. The CDR3 coding sequence is TGTGCCAGCAGTCACGTCCTGGGGGCCAACGTCCTGACTTTC. The genes are TRBV6-2 or TRBV6-3 and TRBJ2-6; unclear D gene. The CDR3 extends over 14 amino acids. V lost 5 bases and J 4 bases, leaving 9 bases between the germline ends. The germline V gene encodes CDR1 MNHEY and CDR2 SVGEGT.

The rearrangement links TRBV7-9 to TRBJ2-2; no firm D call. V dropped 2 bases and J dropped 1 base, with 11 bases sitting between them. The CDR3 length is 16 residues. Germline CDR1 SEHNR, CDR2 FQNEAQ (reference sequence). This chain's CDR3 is CASSLSSYMNTGELFF. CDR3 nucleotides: TGTGCCAGCAGCTTATCGAGTTATATGAACACCGGGGAGCTGTTTTTT. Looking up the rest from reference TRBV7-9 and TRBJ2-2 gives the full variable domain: DTGVSQNPRHKITKRGQNVTFRCDPISEHNRLYWYRQTLGQGPEFLTYFQNEAQLEKSRLLSDRFSAERPKGSFSTLEIQRTEQGDSAMYLCASSLSSYMNTGELFFGEGSRLTVL.

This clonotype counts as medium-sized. Here the CDR3 DNA reads TGTGCCATCGGACTGGGGGAAAAACTGTTTTTT. The encoded protein is CAIGLGEKLFF. J is TRBJ1-4 and V is TRBV10-3; unclear D gene. Trimming took 8 bases from V and 8 from J, leaving 9 bases between them. The CDR3 covers 11 residues. Per germline, CDR1 ENHRY and CDR2 SYGVKD.

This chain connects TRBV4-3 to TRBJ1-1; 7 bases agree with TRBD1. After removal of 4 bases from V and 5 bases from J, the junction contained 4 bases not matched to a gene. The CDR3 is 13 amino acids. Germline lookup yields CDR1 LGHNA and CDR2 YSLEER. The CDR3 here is CASSRGTATEAFF. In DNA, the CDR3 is TGCGCCAGCAGCCGGGGGACAGCTACTGAAGCTTTCTTT.